The 9 T cell receptor beta chains presented below share a single source sample, sequenced in a study of response to subunit inactivated influenza vaccine. From the RT-PCR reads, TCRdb called clonotypes with MiXCR, one entry per CDR3 protein. The table lists 500,000 to 700,000 distinct CDR3 sequences, roughly a quarter of them singletons. The sample was also linked to a second study, of T cells expressing NK-cell markers. From that report: Production of TCR beta cDNA relied on 5'RACE template switching with UMIs.

This material consisted of CD4+ T cells sorted from PBMCs, taken 11 to 12 days after vaccination. The receptors stem from a man over 45 who received an inactivated influenza vaccine.

The genes are TRBV7-9 and TRBJ2-3; 9 bases fit TRBD2. In germline, CDR1 is SEHNR, CDR2 FQNEAQ (reference sequence). The CDR3 contains 17 residues. V lost 5 bases, J lost 0 bases, and 9 bases stayed unmatched. CDR3 residues: CASSKSGGRRSTDTQYF. The CDR3 DNA follows: TGTGCCAGCAGCAAAAGCGGGGGGCGACGAAGCACAGATACGCAGTATTTT.

The chain employs TRBV2 and TRBJ1-2; no clear D gene. Germline CDR1 and CDR2: SNHLY and FYNNEI. V was trimmed by 6 bases and J by 8 bases, leaving 19 bases between them. This CDR3 is built from 14 residues. CDR3: CASRPDAASKGYTF. The CDR3 nucleotides are TGTGCCAGCAGGCCCGACGCTGCGTCTAAGGGCTACACCTTC.

This clonotype was found a few times. J is TRBJ2-5 and V is TRBV6-2 or TRBV6-3; 8 bases are a match to TRBD2. Germline CDR1 reads MNHEY; CDR2 reads SVGEGT. Unmatched junction bases numbered 1, after V lost 5 bases and J lost 5 bases. The CDR3 is 12 residues long. The CDR3 spells CASSRLAETQYF. Here the CDR3 DNA reads TGTGCCAGCAGTAGACTAGCGGAGACCCAGTACTTC.

The sample holds many counts of this clonotype. This chain connects TRBV2 to TRBJ1-4; 9 bases agree with TRBD1. The CDR3 is made up of 15 amino acids. With V trimmed by 4 bases and J by 8 bases, 8 bases remained unmatched. Germline CDR1 and CDR2: SNHLY and FYNNEI. CDR3 in DNA: TGTGCCAGCAGTGTTAACAGGGGGCTAGAAGAAAAACTGTTTTTT. Its translation: CASSVNRGLEEKLFF.

The CDR3 sequence: CATSEPTGVRETQYF. The CDR3 DNA reads TGTGCCACCAGTGAACCGACAGGGGTACGAGAGACCCAGTACTTC. The chain recombines TRBV24-1 with TRBJ2-5; 8 bases align to TRBD1. The CDR3 runs to 15 residues. Germline V CDR1 and CDR2: KGHDR, SFDVKD. Trimming at V came to 4 bases and at J to 4 bases, leaving 7 bases not matched to a gene.

The chain joins TRBV7-2 to TRBJ2-3, with TRBD2 matching 11 bases. The germline CDR1 and CDR2 sequences are SGHTA and FQGNSA. The trim removed 6 bases at V and 9 bases at J, leaving 14 bases unmatched. The CDR3 totals 16 residues. This chain's CDR3 is CASSTPRLAGTGTQYF. CDR3 nucleotides: TGTGCCAGCAGTACACCCCGACTAGCGGGGACCGGAACGCAGTATTTT.

V usage is TRBV5-1 and J usage is TRBJ2-7, with D perhaps TRBD2 (6 bases). V lost 6 bases, J lost 7 bases, and 20 bases lay in between. CDR3 length: 14 amino acids. Germline V CDR1 and CDR2: SGHRS, YFSETQ. CDR3 loop: CASNDQSSVGEQYF. For the CDR3, the DNA is TGCGCCAGCAACGACCAATCTAGCGTCGGGGAGCAGTACTTC.

There are many counts of this clonotype. This chain connects TRBV18 to TRBJ2-7, with 10 bases fitting TRBD2. The V gene's germline CDR1 is KGHSH and CDR2 LQKENI. The CDR3 is made up of 13 amino acids. With V trimmed by 8 bases and J by 3 bases, 4 bases remained unmatched. Here the CDR3 DNA reads TGTGCCAGCAGTCCTAGCGGGAGCTACGAGCAGTACTTC. Its translation: CASSPSGSYEQYF. The whole variable domain, filled in from reference TRBV18 and TRBJ2-7, reads NAGVMQNPRHLVRRRGQEARLRCSPMKGHSHVYWYRQLPEEGLKFMVYLQKENIIDESGMPKERFSAEFPKEGPSILRIQQVVRGDSAAYFCASSPSGSYEQYFGPGTRLTVT.

This clonotype was seen a few times. This chain uses TRBV20-1 with TRBJ2-5, with 8 bases that match TRBD1. Looked up from germline, CDR1 is DFQATT and CDR2 is SNEGSKA (reference sequence). J gave up 4 bases and V 3 bases, and 4 bases lay outside the gene matches. The length of the CDR3 is 13 residues. DNA of the CDR3: TGCAGTGCTAGGGACAGGGACGGAGAGACCCAGTACTTC. This encodes CSARDRDGETQYF.